The clone carrying this TCR beta chain has only one observation. Libraries were prepared by immunoSEQ multiplex PCR; TCRdb keeps only in-frame clonotypes and omits some of them. The sample consists of roughly 81,000 clones, 80% to 90% of them appearing once. The record originates from a study of technical replicates of blood from a few donors. This CDR3 has 13 residues. Between the trimmed V and J ends, which lost 5 bases and 4 bases, there was a span of 11 bases. Germline lookup yields CDR1 SGHVS and CDR2 FQNEAQ. Material for sequencing was PBMCs. The sequence was collected from a human donor in good health. Some clones in this sample may be carry-over from other donors' samples. The chain has TRBV7-8 and TRBJ1-2; D gene ambiguous. The CDR3 region is CASSLEFAYGYTF. The CDR3 DNA follows: TGTGCCAGCAGCCTGGAGTTCGCCTATGGCTACACCTTC.